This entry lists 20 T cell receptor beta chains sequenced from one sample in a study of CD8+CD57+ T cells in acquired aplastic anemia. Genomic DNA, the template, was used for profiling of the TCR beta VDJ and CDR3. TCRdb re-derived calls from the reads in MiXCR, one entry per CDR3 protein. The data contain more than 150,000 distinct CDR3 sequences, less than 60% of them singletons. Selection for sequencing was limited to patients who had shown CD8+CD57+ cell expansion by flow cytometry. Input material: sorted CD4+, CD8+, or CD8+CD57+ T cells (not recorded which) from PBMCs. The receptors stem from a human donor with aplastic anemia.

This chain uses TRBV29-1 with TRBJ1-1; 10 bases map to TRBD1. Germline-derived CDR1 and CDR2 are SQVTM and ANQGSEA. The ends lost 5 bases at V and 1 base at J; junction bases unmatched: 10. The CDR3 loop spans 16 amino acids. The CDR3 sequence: CSVTTGTGAPNTEAFF. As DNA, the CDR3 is TGCAGCGTTACGACCGGGACAGGGGCGCCGAACACTGAAGCTTTCTTT.

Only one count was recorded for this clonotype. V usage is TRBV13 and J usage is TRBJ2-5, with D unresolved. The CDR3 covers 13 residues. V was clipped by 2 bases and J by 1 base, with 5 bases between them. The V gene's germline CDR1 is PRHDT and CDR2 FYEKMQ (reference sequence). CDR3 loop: CASSLWGQETQYF. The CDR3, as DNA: TGTGCCAGCAGCTTATGGGGCCAAGAGACCCAGTACTTC.

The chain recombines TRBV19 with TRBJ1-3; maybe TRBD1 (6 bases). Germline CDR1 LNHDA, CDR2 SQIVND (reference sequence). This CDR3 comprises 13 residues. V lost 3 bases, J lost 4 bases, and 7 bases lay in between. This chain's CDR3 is CASSITGGNTIYF. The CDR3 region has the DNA TGTGCCAGTAGTATTACAGGGGGAAACACCATATATTTT.

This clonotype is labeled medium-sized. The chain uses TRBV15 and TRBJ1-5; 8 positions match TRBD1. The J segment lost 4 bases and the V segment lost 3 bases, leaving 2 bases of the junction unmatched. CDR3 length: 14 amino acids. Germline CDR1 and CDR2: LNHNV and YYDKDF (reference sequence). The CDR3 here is CATSRDRVNQPQHF. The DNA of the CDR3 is TGTGCCACCAGCAGGGACAGGGTAAATCAGCCCCAGCATTTT. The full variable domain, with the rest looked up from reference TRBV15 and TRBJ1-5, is DAMVIQNPRYQVTQFGKPVTLSCSQTLNHNVMYWYQQKSSQAPKLLFHYYDKDFNNEADTPDNFQSRRPNTSFCFLDIRSPGLGDTAMYLCATSRDRVNQPQHFGDGTRLSIL.

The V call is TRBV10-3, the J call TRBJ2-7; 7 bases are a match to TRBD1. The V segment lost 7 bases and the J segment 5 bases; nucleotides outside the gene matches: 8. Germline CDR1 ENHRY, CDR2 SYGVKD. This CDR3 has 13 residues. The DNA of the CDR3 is TGTGCCATCATGAGGGGGCTCTTGGACGAGCAGTACTTC. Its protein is CAIMRGLLDEQYF.

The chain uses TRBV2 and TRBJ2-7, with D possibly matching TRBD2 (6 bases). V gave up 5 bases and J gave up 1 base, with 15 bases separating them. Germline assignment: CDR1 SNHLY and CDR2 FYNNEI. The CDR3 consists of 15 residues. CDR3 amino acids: CASSPPRDRSYEQYF. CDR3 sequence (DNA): TGTGCCAGCAGTCCACCGCGGGACCGATCCTACGAGCAGTACTTC.

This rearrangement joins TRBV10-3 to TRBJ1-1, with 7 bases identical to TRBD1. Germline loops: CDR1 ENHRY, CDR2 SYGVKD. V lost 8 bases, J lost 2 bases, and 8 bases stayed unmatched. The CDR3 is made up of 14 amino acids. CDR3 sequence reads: CAIWSGTDNTEAFF. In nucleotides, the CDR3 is TGTGCCATCTGGTCCGGGACAGACAACACTGAAGCTTTCTTT.

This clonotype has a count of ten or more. CDR3 nucleotides: TGTGCCAGCAGCGTAGCTAGCGGGACCGGGGAGCTGTTTTTT. Amino acids: CASSVASGTGELFF. This chain joins TRBV9 and TRBJ2-2, with 8 bases lining up with TRBD2. CDR1 and CDR2 from the germline V gene are SGDLS and YYNGEE. This CDR3 region has 14 residues. With 0 bases clipped from V and 5 bases from J, the junction kept 0 bases outside the gene matches.

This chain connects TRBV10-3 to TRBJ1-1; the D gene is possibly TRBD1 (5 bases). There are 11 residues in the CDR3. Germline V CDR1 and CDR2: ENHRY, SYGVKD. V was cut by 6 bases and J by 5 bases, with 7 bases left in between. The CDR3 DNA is TGTGCCATCAGGAAGGGGACTGAAGCTTTCTTT. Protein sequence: CAIRKGTEAFF.

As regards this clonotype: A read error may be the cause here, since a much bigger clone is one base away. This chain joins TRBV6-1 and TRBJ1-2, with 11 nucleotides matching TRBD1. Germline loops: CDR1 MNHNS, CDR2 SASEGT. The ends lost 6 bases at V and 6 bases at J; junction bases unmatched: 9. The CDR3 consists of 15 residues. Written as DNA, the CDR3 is TGTGCCAGCAGGGGAGACGGACAGGGGGCCCATGGCTACACCTTC. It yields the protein CASRGDGQGAHGYTF.

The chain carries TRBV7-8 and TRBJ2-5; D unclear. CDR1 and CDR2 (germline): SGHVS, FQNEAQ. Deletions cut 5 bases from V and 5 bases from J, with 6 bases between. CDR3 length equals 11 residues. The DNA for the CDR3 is TGTGCCAGCAGCCACCCGGAGACCCAGTACTTC. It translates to CASSHPETQYF.

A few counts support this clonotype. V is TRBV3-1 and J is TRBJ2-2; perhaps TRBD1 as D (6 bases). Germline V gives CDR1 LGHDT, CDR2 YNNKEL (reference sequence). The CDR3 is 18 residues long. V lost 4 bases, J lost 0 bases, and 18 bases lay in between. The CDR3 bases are TGTGCCAGCAGCCGTCACCTTGGGACAACCTCGAACACCGGGGAGCTGTTTTTT. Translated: CASSRHLGTTSNTGELFF. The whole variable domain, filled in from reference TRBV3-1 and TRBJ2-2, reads DTAVSQTPKYLVTQMGNDKSIKCEQNLGHDTMYWYKQDSKKFLKIMFSYNNKELIINETVPNRFSPKSPDKAHLNLHINSLELGDSAVYFCASSRHLGTTSNTGELFFGEGSRLTVL.

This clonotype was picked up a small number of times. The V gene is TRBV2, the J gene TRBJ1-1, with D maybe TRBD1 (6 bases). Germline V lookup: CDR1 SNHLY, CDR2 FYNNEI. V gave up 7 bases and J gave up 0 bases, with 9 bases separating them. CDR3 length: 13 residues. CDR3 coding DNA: TGTGCCAGCAATGGACAGATGAACACTGAAGCTTTCTTT. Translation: CASNGQMNTEAFF.

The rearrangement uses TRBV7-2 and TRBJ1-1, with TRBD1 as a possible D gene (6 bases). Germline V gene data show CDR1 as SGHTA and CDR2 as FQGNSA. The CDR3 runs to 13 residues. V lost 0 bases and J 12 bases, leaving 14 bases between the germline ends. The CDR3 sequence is CASSLAQMTGTFF. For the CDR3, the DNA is TGTGCCAGCAGCTTAGCGCAGATGACAGGAACTTTCTTT.

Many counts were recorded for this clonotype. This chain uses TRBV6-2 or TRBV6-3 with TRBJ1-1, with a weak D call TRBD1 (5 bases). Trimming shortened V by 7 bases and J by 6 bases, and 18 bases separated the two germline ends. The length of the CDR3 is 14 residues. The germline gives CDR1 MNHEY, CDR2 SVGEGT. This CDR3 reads CASNWALDTSEAFF. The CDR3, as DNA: TGTGCCAGCAACTGGGCGCTGGACACCTCTGAAGCTTTCTTT.

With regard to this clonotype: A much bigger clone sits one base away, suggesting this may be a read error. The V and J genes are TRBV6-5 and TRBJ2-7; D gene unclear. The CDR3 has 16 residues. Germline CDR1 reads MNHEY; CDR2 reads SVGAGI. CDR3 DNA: TGTGCCAGCAGTTACCTACGACTCGCGAGCTCCTACGAGCGGTACTTC. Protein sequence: CASSYLRLASSYERYF.

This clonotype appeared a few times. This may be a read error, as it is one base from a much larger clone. The CDR3 is CASSLNRGYAGYTF. The CDR3 DNA reads as TGTGCCAGCAGCCTAAACCGGGGTTACGCTGGCTACACCTTC. The J gene is TRBJ1-2, the V gene TRBV5-6; unclear D gene. V was shortened by 4 bases and J by 7 bases, with 17 bases between the two germline ends. The germline gives CDR1 SGHDT, CDR2 YYEEEE. This CDR3 comprises 14 residues.

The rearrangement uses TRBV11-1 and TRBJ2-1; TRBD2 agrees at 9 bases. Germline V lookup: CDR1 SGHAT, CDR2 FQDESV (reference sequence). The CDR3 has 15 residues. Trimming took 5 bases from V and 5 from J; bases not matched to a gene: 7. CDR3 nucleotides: TGTGCCAGCAGCGCCGTTGGGACTAGCAACAATGAGCAGTTCTTC. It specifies CASSAVGTSNNEQFF.

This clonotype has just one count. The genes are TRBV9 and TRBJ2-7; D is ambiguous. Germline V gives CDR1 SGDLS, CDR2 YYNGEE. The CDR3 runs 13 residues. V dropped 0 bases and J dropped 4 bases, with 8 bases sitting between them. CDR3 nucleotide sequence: TGTGCCAGCAGCGTAGGGGATAGGTACGAGCAGTACTTC. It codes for CASSVGDRYEQYF.

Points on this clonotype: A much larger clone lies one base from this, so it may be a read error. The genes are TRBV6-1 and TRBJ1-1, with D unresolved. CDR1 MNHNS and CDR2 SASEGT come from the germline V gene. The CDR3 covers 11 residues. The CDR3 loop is CASTGPGEALF. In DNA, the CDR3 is TGTGCCAGCACCGGACCAGGCGAAGCTCTCTTT.